This TCR beta chain is drawn from a study of cytomegalovirus exposure and HLA in healthy donors. Using immunoSEQ multiplex PCR, the repertoire was profiled, and TCRdb retains in-frame clones only, with some absent. The repertoire includes 90,000 or so clones, 85% of them detected once, and about 20% sits in the top ten. The germline V gene has CDR1 SGHVS and CDR2 FNYEAQ. V gave up 1 base and J gave up 4 bases, with 7 bases separating them. The CDR3 covers 13 residues. Sequencing was performed on PBMCs. This sequence originates from a man aged 18 to 30 in good health and CMV-seropositive. The chain carries TRBV7-6 and TRBJ1-1; the D gene is possibly TRBD1 (6 bases). In DNA form, the CDR3 reads TGTGCCAGCAGCTTAGGGGGGCGCACTGAAGCTTTCTTT. Translated, it gives CASSLGGRTEAFF.